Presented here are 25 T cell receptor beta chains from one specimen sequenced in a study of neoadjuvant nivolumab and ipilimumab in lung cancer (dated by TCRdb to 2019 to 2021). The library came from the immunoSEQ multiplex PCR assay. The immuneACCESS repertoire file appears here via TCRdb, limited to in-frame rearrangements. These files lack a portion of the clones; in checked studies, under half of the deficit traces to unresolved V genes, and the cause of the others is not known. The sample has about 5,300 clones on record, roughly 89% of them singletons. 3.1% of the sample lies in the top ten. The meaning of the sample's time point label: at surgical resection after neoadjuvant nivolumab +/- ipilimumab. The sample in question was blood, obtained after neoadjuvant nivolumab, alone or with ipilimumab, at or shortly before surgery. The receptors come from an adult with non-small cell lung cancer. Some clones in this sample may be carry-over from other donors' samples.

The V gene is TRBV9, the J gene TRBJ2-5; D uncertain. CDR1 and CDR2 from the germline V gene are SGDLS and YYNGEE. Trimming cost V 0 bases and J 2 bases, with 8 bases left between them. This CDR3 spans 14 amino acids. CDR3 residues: CASSVGTTQETQYF. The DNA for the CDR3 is TGTGCCAGCAGCGTAGGAACTACTCAAGAGACCCAGTACTTC.

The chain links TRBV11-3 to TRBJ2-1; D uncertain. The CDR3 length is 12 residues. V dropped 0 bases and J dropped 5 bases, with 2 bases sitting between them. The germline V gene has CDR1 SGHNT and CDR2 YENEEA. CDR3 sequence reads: CASSLEDNEQFF. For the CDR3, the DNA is TGTGCCAGCAGCTTAGAAGACAATGAGCAGTTCTTC.

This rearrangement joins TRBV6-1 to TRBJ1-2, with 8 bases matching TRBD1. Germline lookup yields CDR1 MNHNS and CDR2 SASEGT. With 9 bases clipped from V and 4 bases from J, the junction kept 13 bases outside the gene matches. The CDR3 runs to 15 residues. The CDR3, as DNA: TGTGCCAGTCGATCCACCCGACAGGGGATCTATGGCTACACCTTC. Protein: CASRSTRQGIYGYTF.

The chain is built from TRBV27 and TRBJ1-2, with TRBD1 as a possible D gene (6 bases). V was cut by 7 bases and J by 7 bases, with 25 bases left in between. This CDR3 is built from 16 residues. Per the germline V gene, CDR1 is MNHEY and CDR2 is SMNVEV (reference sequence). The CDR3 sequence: CASTWAGGAKLSGYTF. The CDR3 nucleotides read TGTGCCAGCACCTGGGCGGGGGGCGCAAAGTTAAGTGGCTACACCTTC.

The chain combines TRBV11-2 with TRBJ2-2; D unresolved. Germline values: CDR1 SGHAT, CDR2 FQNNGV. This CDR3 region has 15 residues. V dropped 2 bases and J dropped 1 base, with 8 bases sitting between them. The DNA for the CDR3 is TGTGCCAGCAGCTTAACGGCAGAGAACACCGGGGAGCTGTTTTTT. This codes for CASSLTAENTGELFF.

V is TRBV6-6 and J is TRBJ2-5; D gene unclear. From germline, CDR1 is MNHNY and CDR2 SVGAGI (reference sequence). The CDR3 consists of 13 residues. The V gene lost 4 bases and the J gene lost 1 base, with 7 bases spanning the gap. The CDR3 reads CASSSQSQETQYF. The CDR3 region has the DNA TGTGCCAGCAGTTCACAGTCCCAAGAGACCCAGTACTTC.

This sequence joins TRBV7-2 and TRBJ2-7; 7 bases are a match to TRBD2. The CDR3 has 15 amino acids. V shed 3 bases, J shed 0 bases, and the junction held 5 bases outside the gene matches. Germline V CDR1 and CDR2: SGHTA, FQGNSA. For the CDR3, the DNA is TGTGCCAGCAGCTTTGCCAGCGGGGTCTCCTACGAGCAGTACTTC. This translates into CASSFASGVSYEQYF.

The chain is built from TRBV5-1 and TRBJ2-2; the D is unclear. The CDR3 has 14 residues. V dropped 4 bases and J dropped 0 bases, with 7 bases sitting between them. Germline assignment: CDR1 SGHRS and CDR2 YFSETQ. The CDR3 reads CASSTTTNTGELFF. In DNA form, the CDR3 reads TGCGCCAGCAGCACAACAACGAACACCGGGGAGCTGTTTTTT.

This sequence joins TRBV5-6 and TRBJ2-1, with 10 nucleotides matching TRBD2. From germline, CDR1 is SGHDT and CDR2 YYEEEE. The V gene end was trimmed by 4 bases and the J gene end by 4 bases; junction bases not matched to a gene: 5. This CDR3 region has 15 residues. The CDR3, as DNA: TGTGCCAGCAGCGGCGGACTAGCGGATTACAATGAGCAGTTCTTC. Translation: CASSGGLADYNEQFF.

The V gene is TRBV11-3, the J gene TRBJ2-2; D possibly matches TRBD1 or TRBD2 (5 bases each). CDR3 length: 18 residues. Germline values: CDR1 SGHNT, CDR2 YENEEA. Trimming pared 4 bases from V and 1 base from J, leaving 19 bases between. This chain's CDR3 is CASSSSRWGSLNTGELFF. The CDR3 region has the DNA TGTGCCAGCAGCTCTAGTCGGTGGGGGAGTCTGAACACCGGGGAGCTGTTTTTT.

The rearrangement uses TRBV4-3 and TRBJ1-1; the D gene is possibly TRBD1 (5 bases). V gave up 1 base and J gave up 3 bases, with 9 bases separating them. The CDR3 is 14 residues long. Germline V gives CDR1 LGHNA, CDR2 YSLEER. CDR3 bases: TGCGCCAGCAGCCAAGCTGTAGGGGACACTGAAGCTTTCTTT. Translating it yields CASSQAVGDTEAFF.

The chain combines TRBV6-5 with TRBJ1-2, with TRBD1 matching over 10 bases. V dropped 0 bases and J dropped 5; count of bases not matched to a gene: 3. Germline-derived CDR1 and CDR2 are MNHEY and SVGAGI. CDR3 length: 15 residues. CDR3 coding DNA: TGTGCCAGCAGTTACTCAGGGACAGGGGAGTATGGCTACACCTTC. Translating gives CASSYSGTGEYGYTF.

As DNA, the CDR3 is TGTGCCAGCAGCTTAAGTAGAGGGGGGGAGGCCCGGTTCTTC. Its translation: CASSLSRGGEARFF. V usage is TRBV11-1 and J usage is TRBJ2-1; a weak D match, TRBD2 (7 bases). CDR1 SGHAT and CDR2 FQDESV come from the germline V gene (reference sequence). This CDR3 contains 14 residues. The V gene lost 2 bases and the J gene lost 15 bases, with 20 bases spanning the gap. The full variable domain, rest sourced from reference TRBV11-1 and TRBJ2-1, is EAEVAQSPRYKITEKSQAVAFWCDPISGHATLYWYRQILGQGPELLVQFQDESVVDDSQLPKDRFSAERLKGVDSTLKIQPAELGDSAMYLCASSLSRGGEARFFGPGTRLTVL.

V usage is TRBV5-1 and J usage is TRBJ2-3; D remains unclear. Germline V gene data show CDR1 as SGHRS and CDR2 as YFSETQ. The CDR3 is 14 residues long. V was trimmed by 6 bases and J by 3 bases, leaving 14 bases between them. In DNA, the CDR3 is TGCGCCAGCATGGACGGCCAAAGGACAGATACGCAGTATTTT. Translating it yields CASMDGQRTDTQYF.

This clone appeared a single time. As DNA, the CDR3 is TGTGCCATCAGGACTAGCGGGAGTTACGAGCAGTACTTC. Residues: CAIRTSGSYEQYF. This chain connects TRBV10-3 to TRBJ2-7, with 12 bases aligning to TRBD2. This CDR3 contains 13 residues. J gave up 4 bases and V 6 bases, and 1 base lay outside the gene matches. CDR1 ENHRY and CDR2 SYGVKD come from the germline V gene.

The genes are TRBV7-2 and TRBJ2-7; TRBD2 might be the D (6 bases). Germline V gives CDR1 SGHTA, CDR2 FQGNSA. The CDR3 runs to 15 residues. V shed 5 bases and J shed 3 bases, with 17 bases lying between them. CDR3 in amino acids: CASSPLRGSVYEQYF. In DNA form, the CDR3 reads TGTGCCAGCAGCCCCCTGCGGGGTAGCGTCTACGAGCAGTACTTC.

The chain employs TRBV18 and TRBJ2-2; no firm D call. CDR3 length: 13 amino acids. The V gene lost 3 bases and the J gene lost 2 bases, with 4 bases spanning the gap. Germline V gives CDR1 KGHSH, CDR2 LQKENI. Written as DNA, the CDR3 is TGTGCCAGCTCACCGCCCAACACCGGGGAGCTGTTTTTT. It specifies CASSPPNTGELFF.

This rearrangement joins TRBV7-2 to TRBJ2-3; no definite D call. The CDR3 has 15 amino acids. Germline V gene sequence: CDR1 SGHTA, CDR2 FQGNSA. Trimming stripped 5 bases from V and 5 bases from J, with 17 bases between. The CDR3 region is CASSLDPPPRDTQYF. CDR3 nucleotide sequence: TGTGCCAGCAGCCTAGACCCCCCCCCGAGAGATACGCAGTATTTT.

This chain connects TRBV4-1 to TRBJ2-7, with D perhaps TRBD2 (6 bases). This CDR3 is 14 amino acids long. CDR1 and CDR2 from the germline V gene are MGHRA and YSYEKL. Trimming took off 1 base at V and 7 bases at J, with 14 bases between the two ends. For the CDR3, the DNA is TGCGCCAGCAGCCAAGTTCGTAGCGGCGGGGAGCAGTACTTC. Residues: CASSQVRSGGEQYF.

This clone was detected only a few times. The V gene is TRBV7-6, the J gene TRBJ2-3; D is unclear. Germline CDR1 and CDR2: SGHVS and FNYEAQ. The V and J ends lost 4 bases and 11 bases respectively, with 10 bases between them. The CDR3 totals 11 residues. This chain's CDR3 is CASSSRVEQYF. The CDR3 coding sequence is TGTGCCAGCAGCTCAAGGGTAGAGCAGTATTTT.

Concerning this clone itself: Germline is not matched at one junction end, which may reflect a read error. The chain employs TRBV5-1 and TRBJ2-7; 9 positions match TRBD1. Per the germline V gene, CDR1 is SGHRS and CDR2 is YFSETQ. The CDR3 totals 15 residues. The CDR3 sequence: CASSSRGTGSYEQYF. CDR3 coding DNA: TGCGCCAGCAGCTCCAGGGGGACAGGGTCCTATGAGCAGTACTTC.

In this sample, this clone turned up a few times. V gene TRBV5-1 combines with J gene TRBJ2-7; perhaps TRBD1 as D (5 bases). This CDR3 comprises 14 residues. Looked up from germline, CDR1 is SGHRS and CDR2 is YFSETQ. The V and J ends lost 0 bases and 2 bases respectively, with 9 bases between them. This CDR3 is CASSLEAGTYEQYF. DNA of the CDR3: TGCGCCAGCAGCTTGGAGGCAGGGACCTACGAGCAGTACTTC.

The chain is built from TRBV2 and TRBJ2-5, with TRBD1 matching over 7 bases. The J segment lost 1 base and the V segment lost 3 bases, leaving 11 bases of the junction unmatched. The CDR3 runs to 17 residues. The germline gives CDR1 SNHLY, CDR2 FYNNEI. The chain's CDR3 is CASSDPRQGGIQETQYF. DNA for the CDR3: TGTGCCAGCAGTGACCCGAGACAGGGTGGGATCCAAGAGACCCAGTACTTC.

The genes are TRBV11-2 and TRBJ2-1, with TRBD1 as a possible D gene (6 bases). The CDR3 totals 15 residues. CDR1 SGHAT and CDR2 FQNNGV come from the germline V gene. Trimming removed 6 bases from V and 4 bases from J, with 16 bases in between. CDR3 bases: TGTGCCAGCAGGGACGGGACACCCGATTACAATGAGCAGTTCTTC. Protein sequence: CASRDGTPDYNEQFF.

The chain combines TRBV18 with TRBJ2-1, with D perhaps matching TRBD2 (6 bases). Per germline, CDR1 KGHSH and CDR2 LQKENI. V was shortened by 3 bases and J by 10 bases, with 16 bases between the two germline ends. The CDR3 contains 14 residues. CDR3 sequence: CASSPSRDSGEQFF. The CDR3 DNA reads TGTGCCAGCTCACCGTCCCGGGACTCGGGGGAGCAGTTCTTC. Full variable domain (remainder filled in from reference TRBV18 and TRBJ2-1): NAGVMQNPRHLVRRRGQEARLRCSPMKGHSHVYWYRQLPEEGLKFMVYLQKENIIDESGMPKERFSAEFPKEGPSILRIQQVVRGDSAAYFCASSPSRDSGEQFFGPGTRLTVL.